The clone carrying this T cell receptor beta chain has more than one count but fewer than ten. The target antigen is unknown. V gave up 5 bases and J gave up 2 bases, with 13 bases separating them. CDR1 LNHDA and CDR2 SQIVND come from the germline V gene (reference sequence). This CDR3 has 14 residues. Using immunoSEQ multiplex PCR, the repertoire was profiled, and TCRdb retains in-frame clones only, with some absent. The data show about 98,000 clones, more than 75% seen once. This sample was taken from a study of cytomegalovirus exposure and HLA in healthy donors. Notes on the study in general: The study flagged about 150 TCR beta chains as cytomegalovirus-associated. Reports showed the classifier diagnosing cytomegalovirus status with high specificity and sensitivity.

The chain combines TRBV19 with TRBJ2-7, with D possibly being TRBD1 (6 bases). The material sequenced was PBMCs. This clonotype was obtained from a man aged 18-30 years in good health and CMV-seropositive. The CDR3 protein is CASSLWTDPYEQYF. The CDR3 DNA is TGTGCCAGTAGTCTTTGGACAGATCCCTACGAGCAGTACTTC.